Listed below are T cell receptor beta chains from one sample, sequenced in a study of shared clonotypes between healthy human individuals. Method: immunoSEQ multiplex PCR; TCRdb's copy keeps in-frame clones and lacks some. The sample includes about 990,000 clones, approximately 78% seen only once; the top ten take 0.61%. Material: memory CD4+ T cells from PBMCs. All receptors come from a young man in good health. Some clones in this sample may be carry-over from other donors' samples. CDR3s include the opening cysteine and the closing phenylalanine or tryptophan.

V gene: TRBV10-3; J gene: TRBJ2-3; CDR3 protein: CAINRGGRGTDTQYF
V gene: TRBV7-9; J gene: TRBJ2-1; CDR3 protein: CASRKGQYNEQFF
V gene: TRBV5-8; J gene: TRBJ1-2; CDR3 protein: CASSVGYGYTF
V gene: TRBV4-1; J gene: TRBJ2-5; CDR3 protein: CASSQGGNRGPQETQYF
V gene: TRBV11-3; J gene: TRBJ2-1; CDR3 protein: CASSSPAGPYNEQFF
V gene: TRBV5-5; J gene: TRBJ1-3; CDR3 protein: CASSRLSGNTIYF
V gene: TRBV14; J gene: TRBJ2-2; CDR3 protein: CASSPQVSGELFF
V gene: TRBV7-2; J gene: TRBJ2-2; CDR3 protein: CASSLGLGNTGELFF
V gene: TRBV10-3; J gene: TRBJ2-6; CDR3 protein: CAISESWAGRGAGANVLTF
V gene: TRBV5-6; J gene: TRBJ2-2; CDR3 protein: CASSSKRDPTGELFF
V gene: TRBV15; J gene: TRBJ2-7; CDR3 protein: CATSRGIAEQYF
V gene: TRBV28; J gene: TRBJ2-7; CDR3 protein: CASSSPGDPYEQYF
V gene: TRBV11-1; J gene: TRBJ2-1; CDR3 protein: CASSPSTYNEQFF
V gene: TRBV6-6; J gene: TRBJ1-1; CDR3 protein: CASSMDQGASYTEAFF
V gene: TRBV9; J gene: TRBJ2-5; CDR3 protein: CASSLSGSGKTQYF
V gene: TRBV28; J gene: TRBJ2-7; CDR3 protein: CASSRSGTESYEQYF